Listed below are T cell receptor beta chains from one sample, sequenced in a study of identifying expanded T cells in peripheral blood. Assay: immunoSEQ multiplex PCR; the TCRdb copy retains only in-frame clones and omits some. The sample yields approximately 120,000 clones, about 87% seen once. Sequencing was carried out using blood. These receptor sequences come from a person aged 18 to 70 in good health. CDR3s leave out the opening cysteine and the closing phenylalanine or tryptophan. Rows may omit the clone size; those that give it use once, few, many or a size class.

j_call clone_size v_call cdr3_aa
TRBJ2-7 - TRBV4-2 ASSQDWRNVQY
TRBJ2-1 - TRBV18 ASSPRIAGEHNEQF
TRBJ1-2 - TRBV4-3 ASSQDLLDGYT
TRBJ2-2 - TRBV10-3 AIGSNQGSRTGELF
TRBJ1-4 - TRBV4-3 ASSLGTGLQATNEKLF
TRBJ2-3 - TRBV7-3 ASSLDWVDTQY
TRBJ2-3 - TRBV7-2 ASSLAYSGGAADTQY
TRBJ1-4 - TRBV5-4 ASSLDNEEEKLF
TRBJ1-2 - TRBV6-4 ASREYGYT
TRBJ2-3 - TRBV6-4 ASSTTLAGVDTQY
TRBJ2-7 - TRBV11-2 ASSISGGISYEQY
TRBJ1-5 - TRBV19 ASSIGQGYSPQH
TRBJ1-4 few TRBV5-1 ASSFGLGEKLF
TRBJ1-1 - TRBV10-3 AITTGVGSTEAF
TRBJ1-5 - TRBV4-2 ASSQERQGAWQPQH
TRBJ1-2 - TRBV6-6 ASSASLYGYT
TRBJ2-7 once TRBV14 ASSQVAGFEQY
TRBJ1-5 - TRBV28 ATRSNQPQH
TRBJ2-7 - TRBV7-2 ASSSLGGKDSYEQY
TRBJ1-2 - TRBV19 ASSIDVGDRDGYT
TRBJ2-3 - TRBV29-1 SVDQMVFSGMTDTQY
TRBJ1-4 - TRBV10-2 ATRQESYPEKLF
TRBJ2-7 - TRBV11-2 ASSLRREDHEQY
TRBJ1-2 - TRBV6-1 ASGRASDYGYT
TRBJ2-1 - TRBV27 ASSLVRGRDNEQF
TRBJ1-2 - TRBV5-4 ASSLDYGYT
TRBJ2-2 once TRBV4-2 ASSQVGNTGELF
TRBJ2-1 - TRBV12-5 ASGATGEQF
TRBJ2-2 - TRBV6-5 ASSAGTGELF
TRBJ1-1 once TRBV7-6 ASSTTGQAF
TRBJ2-5 once TRBV2 ASAGLAGGGETQY
TRBJ1-4 - TRBV6-1 ASSQGGGEKLF
TRBJ2-1 - TRBV4-1 ASSLGLQYNEQF
TRBJ1-2 few TRBV19 ASSSIPRILGGYT
TRBJ1-1 - TRBV28 ASSLSHSGKNTEAF
TRBJ2-7 - TRBV19 ASSIDSPAGGAYEQY
TRBJ2-6 - TRBV2 ASSRQGAGANVLT
TRBJ1-4 - TRBV2 ASSELLGGNEKLF
TRBJ2-7 - TRBV15 ATSRVGTPTYEQY
TRBJ2-6 - TRBV9 ASSALHSGANVLT
TRBJ2-7 - TRBV28 ASQSGLAGHSYEQY
TRBJ2-7 - TRBV7-2 ASSLDASGTPYEQY
TRBJ2-7 - TRBV27 ASNPLAGASEQY
TRBJ2-2 - TRBV5-6 ASSLTRRDTGELF
TRBJ2-1 - TRBV30 AWTREPNEQF
TRBJ2-3 - TRBV6-4 ASSDSWGVTDTQY
TRBJ1-2 few TRBV10-1 ASSESRRTHGYT
TRBJ2-7 - TRBV14 ASGHLTGRTNLPYEQY
TRBJ2-1 - TRBV21-1 ASILGASSYNEQF
TRBJ2-2 - TRBV7-9 ASSSREITGELF
TRBJ2-6 - TRBV9 ASSVAFGSGANVLT
TRBJ1-4 - TRBV18 ASSPQKRANEKLF
TRBJ1-4 - TRBV19 ASSPGQLNEKLF
TRBJ1-1 - TRBV19 ASSKGDMRNTEAF
TRBJ1-2 - TRBV4-3 ASSQGGDNYGYT
TRBJ2-5 - TRBV5-1 ASSLVQGAPSRTQY